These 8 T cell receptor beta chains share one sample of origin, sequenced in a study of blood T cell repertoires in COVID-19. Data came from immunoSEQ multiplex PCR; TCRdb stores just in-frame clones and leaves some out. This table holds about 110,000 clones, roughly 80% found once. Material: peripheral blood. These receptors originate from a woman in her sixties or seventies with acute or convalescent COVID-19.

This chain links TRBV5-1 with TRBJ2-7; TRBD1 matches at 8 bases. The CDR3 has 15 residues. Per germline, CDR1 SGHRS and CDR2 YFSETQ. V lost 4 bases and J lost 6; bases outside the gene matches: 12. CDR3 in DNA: TGCGCCAGCAGCCCGAGGACAGGGAACCCCCTCGAGCAGTACTTC. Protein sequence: CASSPRTGNPLEQYF.

CDR3 amino acids: CASSSVGQSSGNTIYF. The DNA for the CDR3 is TGTGCCAGCAGCTCTGTCGGACAGAGCTCTGGAAACACCATATATTTT. The chain employs TRBV5-6 and TRBJ1-3; perhaps TRBD1 as D (6 bases). The germline V gene encodes CDR1 SGHDT and CDR2 YYEEEE. Trimming pared 3 bases from V and 0 bases from J, leaving 13 bases between. This CDR3 is built from 16 residues.

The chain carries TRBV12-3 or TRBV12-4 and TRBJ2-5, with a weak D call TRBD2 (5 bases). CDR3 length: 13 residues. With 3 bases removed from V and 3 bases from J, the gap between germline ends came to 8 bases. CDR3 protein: CASSFEGEETQYF. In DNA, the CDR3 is TGTGCCAGCAGTTTCGAGGGAGAAGAGACCCAGTACTTC.

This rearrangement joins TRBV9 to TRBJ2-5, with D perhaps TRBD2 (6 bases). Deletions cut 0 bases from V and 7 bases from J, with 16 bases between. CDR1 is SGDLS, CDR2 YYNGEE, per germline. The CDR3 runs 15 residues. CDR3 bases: TGTGCCAGCAGCGTAGGCGAGGGAGGCGGAATGACCCAGTACTTC. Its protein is CASSVGEGGGMTQYF.

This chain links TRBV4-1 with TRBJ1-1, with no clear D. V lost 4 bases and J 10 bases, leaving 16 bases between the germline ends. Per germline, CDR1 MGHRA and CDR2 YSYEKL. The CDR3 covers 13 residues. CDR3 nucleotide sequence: TGCGCCAGCAGCCTAGGAGAACGCCGGGGAGCTTTCTTT. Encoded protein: CASSLGERRGAFF.

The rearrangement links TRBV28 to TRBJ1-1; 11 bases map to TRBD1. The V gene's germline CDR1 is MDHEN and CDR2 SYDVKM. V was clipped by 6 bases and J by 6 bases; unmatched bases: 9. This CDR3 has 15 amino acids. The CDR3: CASSPAGTGGAEAFF. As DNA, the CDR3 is TGTGCCAGCAGCCCAGCCGGGACAGGGGGAGCTGAAGCTTTCTTT. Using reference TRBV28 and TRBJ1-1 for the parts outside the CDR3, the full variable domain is DVKVTQSSRYLVKRTGEKVFLECVQDMDHENMFWYRQDPGLGLRLIYFSYDVKMKEKGDIPEGYSVSREKKERFSLILESASTNQTSMYLCASSPAGTGGAEAFFGQGTRLTVV.

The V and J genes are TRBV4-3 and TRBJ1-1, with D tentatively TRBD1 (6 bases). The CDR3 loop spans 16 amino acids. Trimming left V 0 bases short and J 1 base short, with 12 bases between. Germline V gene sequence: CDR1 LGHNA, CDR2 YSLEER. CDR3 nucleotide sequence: TGCGCCAGCAGCCAAGATGCCCGGACAGCGAACACTGAAGCTTTCTTT. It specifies CASSQDARTANTEAFF.

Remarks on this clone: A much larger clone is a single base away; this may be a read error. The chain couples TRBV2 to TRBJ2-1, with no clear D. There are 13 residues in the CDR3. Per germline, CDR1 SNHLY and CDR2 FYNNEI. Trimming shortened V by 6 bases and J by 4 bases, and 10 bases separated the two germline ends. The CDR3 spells CASRTTPYNEQFF. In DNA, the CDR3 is TGTGCCAGCAGGACAACACCGTACAATGAGCAGTTCTTC.